This T cell receptor (beta chain) comes out of a study of blood T cell repertoires in COVID-19. Across the whole study: Acute and convalescent COVID-19 samples came from the United States, Italy and Spain. Nucleic acid was either cDNA or gDNA, and it came from T cells, B-cell-depleted T cells, or PBMCs.

As originally analysed: Quantification of nucleated cells was approximated via reference gene primer amplification. The table came from immunoSEQ multiplex PCR; TCRdb's copy has only in-frame clones and leaves some out. That table supplies the V and J calls and clone size; D and trimming were determined from the DNA. The sample gives about 220,000 clones, 80% of which show up once; 10% to 15% is in the top ten. Trimming removed 6 bases from V and 7 bases from J; junction bases left unmatched: 11. Germline V CDR1 and CDR2: SGHRS, YFSETQ. The CDR3 has 14 residues. Sample: peripheral blood. The source is a human donor in a cohort sampled during active COVID-19. J is TRBJ2-7 and V is TRBV5-1; 9 bases line up with TRBD1. CDR3 DNA sequence: TGCGCCAGCACGCACCGGGACAGGGCATCGGAGCAGTACTTC. Protein sequence: CASTHRDRASEQYF.